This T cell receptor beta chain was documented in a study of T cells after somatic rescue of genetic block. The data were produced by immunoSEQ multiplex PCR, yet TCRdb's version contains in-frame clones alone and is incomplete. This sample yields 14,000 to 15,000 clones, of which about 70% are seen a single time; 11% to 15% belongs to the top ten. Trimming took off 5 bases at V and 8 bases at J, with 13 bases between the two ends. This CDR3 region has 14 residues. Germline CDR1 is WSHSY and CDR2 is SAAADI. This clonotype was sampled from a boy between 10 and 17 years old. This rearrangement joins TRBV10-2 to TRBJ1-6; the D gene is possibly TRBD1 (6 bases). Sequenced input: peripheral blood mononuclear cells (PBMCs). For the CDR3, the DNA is TGCGCCAGCAGTTCGCTCCCAGGGGATTCACCCCTCCACTTT. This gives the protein CASSSLPGDSPLHF.